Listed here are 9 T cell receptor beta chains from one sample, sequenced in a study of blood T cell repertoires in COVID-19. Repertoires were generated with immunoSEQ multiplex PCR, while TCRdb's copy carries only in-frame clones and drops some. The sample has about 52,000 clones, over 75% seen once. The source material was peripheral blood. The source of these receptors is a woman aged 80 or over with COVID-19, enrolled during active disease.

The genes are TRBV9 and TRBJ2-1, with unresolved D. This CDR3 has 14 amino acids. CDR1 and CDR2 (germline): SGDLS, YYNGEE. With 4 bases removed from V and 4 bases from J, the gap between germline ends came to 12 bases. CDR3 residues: CASSISPVYNEQFF. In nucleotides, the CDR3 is TGTGCCAGCAGCATTAGCCCGGTGTACAATGAGCAGTTCTTC.

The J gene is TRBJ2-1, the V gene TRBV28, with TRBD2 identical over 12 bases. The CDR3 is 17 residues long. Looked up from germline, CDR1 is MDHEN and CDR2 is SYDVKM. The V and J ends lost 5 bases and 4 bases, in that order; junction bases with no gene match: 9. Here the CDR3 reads CASSPGFGTSGYNEQFF. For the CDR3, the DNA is TGTGCCAGCAGTCCAGGGTTCGGGACTAGCGGGTACAATGAGCAGTTCTTC.

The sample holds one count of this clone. The CDR3 sequence is CAWYRGQFYGYTF. The CDR3 nucleotides read TGTGCCTGGTACAGGGGACAGTTCTATGGCTACACCTTC. The chain has TRBV30 and TRBJ1-2; 7 nucleotides line up with TRBD1. The V gene end was trimmed by 5 bases and the J gene end by 4 bases; junction bases not matched to a gene: 7. The CDR3 runs to 13 residues. The germline V gene encodes CDR1 GTSNPN and CDR2 SVGIG (reference sequence).

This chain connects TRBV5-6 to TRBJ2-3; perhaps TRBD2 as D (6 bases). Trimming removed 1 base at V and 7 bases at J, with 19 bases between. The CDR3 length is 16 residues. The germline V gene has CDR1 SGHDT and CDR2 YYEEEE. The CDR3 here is CASSLWGREDYHTQYF. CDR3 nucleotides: TGTGCCAGCAGCTTGTGGGGCAGGGAGGACTATCATACGCAGTATTTT.

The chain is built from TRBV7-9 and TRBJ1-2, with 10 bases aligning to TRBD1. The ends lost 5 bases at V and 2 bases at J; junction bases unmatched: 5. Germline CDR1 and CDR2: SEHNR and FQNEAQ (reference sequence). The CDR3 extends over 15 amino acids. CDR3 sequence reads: CASSPGTGANYGYTF. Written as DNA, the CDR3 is TGTGCCAGCAGCCCGGGGACAGGGGCGAACTATGGCTACACCTTC.

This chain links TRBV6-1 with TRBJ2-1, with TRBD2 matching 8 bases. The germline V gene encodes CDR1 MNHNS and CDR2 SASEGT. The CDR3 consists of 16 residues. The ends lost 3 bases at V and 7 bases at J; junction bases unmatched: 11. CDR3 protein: CASSEEGTRVRNEQFF. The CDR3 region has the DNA TGTGCCAGCAGTGAGGAGGGGACTAGAGTGAGGAATGAGCAGTTCTTC.

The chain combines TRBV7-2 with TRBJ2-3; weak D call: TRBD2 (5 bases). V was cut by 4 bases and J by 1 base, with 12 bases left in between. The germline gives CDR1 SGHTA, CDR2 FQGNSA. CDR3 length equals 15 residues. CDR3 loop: CASSSPPAGTDTQYF. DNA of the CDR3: TGTGCCAGCAGCTCCCCCCCAGCGGGCACAGATACGCAGTATTTT.

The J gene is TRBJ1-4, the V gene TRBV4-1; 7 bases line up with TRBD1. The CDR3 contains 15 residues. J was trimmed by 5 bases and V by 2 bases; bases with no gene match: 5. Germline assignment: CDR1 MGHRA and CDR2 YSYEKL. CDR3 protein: CASSQWGQQNEKLFF. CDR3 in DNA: TGCGCCAGCAGCCAATGGGGACAGCAGAATGAAAAACTGTTTTTT.

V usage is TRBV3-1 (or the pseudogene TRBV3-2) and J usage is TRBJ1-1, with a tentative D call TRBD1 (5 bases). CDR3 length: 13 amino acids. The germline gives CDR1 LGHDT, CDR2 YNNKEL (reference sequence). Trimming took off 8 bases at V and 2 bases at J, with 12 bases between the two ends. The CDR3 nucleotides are TGTGCCAGCGGAACCGGGGGAAACACTGAAGCTTTCTTT. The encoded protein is CASGTGGNTEAFF.